This T cell receptor (beta chain) was found in a study of CXCR3-negative and CXCR3-positive naive CD8 T cells. On this clonotype itself: Its cognate antigen is unknown.

The authors prepared UMI-labeled TRB cDNA libraries by 5' RACE. TCRdb derives one entry per CDR3 protein from the 5' RACE reads, leaving out DNA. This sample's table reports some 150,000 distinct CDR3 sequences. Points from the study as a whole: CXCR3-negative naive cells had less hydrophobic TRB CDR3s than did CXCR3-positive naive cells.

The receptor's source is a human donor in good health. Some clones in this sample may be carry-over from other donors' samples. Sequenced material: naive CXCR3+ CD8+ T cells from blood. Sample subset: CD45RO-CCR7+CD27+CD95- naive CD8+ T cells expressing CXCR3 (TNR3+).

CDR3 in amino acids: CASSSTRGRNSPLHF. V and J are TRBV13 and TRBJ1-6; the TCRdb D gene call, TRBD1, has no DNA to confirm it. CDR1 is PRHDT and CDR2 is FYEKMQ in the germline V gene (reference sequence). The CDR3 totals 15 residues. Combining the CDR3 with reference TRBV13 and TRBJ1-6 gives the whole variable domain AAGVIQSPRHLIKEKRETATLKCYPIPRHDTVYWYQQGPGQDPQFLISFYEKMQSDKGSIPDRFSAQQFSDYHSELNMSSLELGDSALYFCASSSTRGRNSPLHFGNGTRLTVT.